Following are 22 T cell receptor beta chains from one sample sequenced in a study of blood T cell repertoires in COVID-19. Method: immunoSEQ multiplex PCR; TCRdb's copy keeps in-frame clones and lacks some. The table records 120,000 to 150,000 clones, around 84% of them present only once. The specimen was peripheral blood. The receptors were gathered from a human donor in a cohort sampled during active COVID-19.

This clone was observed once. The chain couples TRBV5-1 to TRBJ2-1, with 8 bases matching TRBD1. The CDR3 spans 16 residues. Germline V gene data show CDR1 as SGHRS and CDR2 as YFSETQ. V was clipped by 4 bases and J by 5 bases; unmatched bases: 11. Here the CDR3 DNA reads TGCGCCAGCAGCGGGTTACCGGGACAGGCGAACAATGAGCAGTTCTTC. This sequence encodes CASSGLPGQANNEQFF.

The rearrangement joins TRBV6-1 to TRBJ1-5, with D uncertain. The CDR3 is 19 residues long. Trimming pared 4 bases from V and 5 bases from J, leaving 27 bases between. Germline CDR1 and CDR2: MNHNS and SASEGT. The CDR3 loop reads CASSVRGLVGFQDYQPQHF. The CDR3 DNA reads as TGTGCCAGCAGTGTGAGAGGGCTGGTGGGCTTTCAGGATTATCAGCCCCAGCATTTT.

CDR3 bases: TGTGCCATCAGTGAGCCGGGACACGAGACCCAGTACTTC. Amino acids: CAISEPGHETQYF. The chain combines TRBV10-3 with TRBJ2-5; TRBD1 might be the D (6 bases). V dropped 2 bases and J dropped 5 bases, with 9 bases sitting between them. The germline V gene has CDR1 ENHRY and CDR2 SYGVKD. This CDR3 contains 13 residues.

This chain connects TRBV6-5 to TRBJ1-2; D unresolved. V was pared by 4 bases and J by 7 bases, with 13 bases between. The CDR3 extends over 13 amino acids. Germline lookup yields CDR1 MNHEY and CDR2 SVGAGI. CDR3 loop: CASSSSSPSGYTF. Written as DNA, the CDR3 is TGTGCCAGCAGTTCGTCAAGCCCTTCTGGCTACACCTTC.

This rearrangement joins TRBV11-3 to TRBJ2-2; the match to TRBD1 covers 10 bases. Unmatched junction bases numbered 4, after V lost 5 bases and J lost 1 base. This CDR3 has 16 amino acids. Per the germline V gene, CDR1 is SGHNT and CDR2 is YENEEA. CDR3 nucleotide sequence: TGTGCCAGCAGCACCGGGACAGGGGAGAACACCGGGGAGCTGTTTTTT. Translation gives CASSTGTGENTGELFF. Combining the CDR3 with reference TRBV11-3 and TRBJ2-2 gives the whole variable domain EAGVVQSPRYKIIEKKQPVAFWCNPISGHNTLYWYLQNLGQGPELLIRYENEEAVDDSQLPKDRFSAERLKGVDSTLKIQPAELGDSAVYLCASSTGTGENTGELFFGEGSRLTVL.

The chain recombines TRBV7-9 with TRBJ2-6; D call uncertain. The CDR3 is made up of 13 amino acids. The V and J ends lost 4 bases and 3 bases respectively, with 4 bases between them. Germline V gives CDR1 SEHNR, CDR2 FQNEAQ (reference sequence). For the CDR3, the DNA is TGTGCCAGCAGCTCGAGTGGGGCCAACGTCCTGACTTTC. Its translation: CASSSSGANVLTF.

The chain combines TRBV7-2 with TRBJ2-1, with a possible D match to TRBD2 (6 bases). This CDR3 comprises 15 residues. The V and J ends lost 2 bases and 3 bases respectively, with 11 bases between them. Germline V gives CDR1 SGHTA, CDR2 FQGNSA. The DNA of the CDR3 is TGTGCCAGCAGCTTATTCACGGGGGACTACAATGAGCAGTTCTTC. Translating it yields CASSLFTGDYNEQFF. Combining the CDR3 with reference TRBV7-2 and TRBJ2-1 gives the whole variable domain GAGVSQSPSNKVTEKGKDVELRCDPISGHTALYWYRQSLGQGLEFLIYFQGNSAPDKSGLPSDRFSAERTGGSVSTLTIQRTQQEDSAVYLCASSLFTGDYNEQFFGPGTRLTVL.

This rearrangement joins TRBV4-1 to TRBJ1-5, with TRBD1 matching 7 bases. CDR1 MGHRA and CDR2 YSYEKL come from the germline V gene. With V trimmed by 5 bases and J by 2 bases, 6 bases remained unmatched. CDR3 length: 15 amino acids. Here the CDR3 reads CASSYRQGRNQPQHF. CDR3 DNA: TGCGCCAGCAGCTATCGACAGGGACGCAATCAGCCCCAGCATTTT.

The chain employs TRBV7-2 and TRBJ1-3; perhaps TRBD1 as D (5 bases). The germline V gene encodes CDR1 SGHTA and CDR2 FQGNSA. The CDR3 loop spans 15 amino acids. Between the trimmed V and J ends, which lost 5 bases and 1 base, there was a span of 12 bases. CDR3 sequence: CASSLGGGSGNTIYF. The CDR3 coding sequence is TGTGCCAGCAGCCTGGGGGGAGGGTCTGGAAACACCATATATTTT.

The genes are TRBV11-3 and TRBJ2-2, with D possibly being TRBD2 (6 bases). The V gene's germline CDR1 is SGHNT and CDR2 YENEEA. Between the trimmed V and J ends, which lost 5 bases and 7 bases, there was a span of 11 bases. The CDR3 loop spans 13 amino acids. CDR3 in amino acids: CASSLREHGELFF. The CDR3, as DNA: TGTGCCAGCAGCCTTCGGGAGCACGGGGAGCTGTTTTTT. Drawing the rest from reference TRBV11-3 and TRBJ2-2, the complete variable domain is EAGVVQSPRYKIIEKKQPVAFWCNPISGHNTLYWYLQNLGQGPELLIRYENEEAVDDSQLPKDRFSAERLKGVDSTLKIQPAELGDSAVYLCASSLREHGELFFGEGSRLTVL.

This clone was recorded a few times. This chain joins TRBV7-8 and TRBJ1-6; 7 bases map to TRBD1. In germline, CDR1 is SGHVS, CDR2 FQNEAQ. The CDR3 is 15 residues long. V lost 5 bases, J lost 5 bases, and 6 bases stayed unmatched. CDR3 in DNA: TGTGCCAGCAGCATTAGACAGGGAGATAATTCACCCCTCCACTTT. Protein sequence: CASSIRQGDNSPLHF.

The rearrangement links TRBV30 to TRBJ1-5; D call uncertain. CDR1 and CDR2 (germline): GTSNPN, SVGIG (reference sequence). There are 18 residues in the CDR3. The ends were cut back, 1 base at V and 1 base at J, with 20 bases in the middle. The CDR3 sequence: CAWSEPLCGGTSNQPQHF. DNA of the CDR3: TGTGCCTGGAGTGAGCCCCTCTGCGGAGGCACCAGCAATCAGCCCCAGCATTTT.

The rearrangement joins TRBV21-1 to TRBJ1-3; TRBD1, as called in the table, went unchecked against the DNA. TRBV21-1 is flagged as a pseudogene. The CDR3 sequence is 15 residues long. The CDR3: CASSREQGFGNTIYF. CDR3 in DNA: TGTGCCAGCAGCAGAGAGCAGGGGTTTGGAAACACCATATATTTT.

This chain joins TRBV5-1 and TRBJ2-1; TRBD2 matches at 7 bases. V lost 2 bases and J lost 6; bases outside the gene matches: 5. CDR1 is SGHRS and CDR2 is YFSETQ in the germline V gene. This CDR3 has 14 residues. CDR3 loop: CASSFPGGFNEQFF. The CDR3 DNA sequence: TGCGCCAGCAGCTTTCCGGGAGGTTTCAATGAGCAGTTCTTC.

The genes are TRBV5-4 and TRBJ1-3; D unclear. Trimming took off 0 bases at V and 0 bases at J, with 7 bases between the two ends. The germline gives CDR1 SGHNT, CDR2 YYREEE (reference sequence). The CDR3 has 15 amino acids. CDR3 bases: TGTGCCAGCAGCTTGGCGCCAGTCTCTGGAAACACCATATATTTT. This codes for CASSLAPVSGNTIYF.

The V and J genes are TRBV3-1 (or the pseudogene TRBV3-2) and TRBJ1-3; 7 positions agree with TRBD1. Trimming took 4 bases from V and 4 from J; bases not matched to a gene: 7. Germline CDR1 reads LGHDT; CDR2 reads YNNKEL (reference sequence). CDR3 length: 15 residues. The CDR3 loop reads CASSRYLQGGNTIYF. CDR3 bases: TGTGCCAGCAGCCGCTACCTACAGGGGGGAAACACCATATATTTT.

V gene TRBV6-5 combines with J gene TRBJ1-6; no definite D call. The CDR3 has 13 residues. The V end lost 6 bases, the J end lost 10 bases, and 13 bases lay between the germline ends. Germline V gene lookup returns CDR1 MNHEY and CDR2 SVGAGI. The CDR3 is CASSPSLESPLHF. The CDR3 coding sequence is TGTGCCAGCAGCCCAAGTTTGGAGTCACCCCTCCACTTT.

CDR3 nucleotides: TGTGCCAGCAGCCAGCGACCCCGCGATGAGCAGTTCTTC. This sequence encodes CASSQRPRDEQFF. The chain employs TRBV7-6 and TRBJ2-1; D not certain. The CDR3 spans 13 residues. With 5 bases removed from V and 8 bases from J, the gap between germline ends came to 13 bases. In germline, CDR1 is SGHVS, CDR2 FNYEAQ.

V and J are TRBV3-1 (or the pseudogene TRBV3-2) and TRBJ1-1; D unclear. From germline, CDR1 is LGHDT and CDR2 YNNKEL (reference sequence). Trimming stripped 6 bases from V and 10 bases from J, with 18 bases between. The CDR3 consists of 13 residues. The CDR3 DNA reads TGTGCCAGCAGTCTCCAACAGACCGAGGGAGCTTTCTTT. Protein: CASSLQQTEGAFF.

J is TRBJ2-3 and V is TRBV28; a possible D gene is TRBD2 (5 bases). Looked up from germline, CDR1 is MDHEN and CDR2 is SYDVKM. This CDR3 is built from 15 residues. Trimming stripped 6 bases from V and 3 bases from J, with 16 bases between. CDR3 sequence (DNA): TGTGCCAGCAGCACCTCGGGGATATGGACAGATACGCAGTATTTT. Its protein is CASSTSGIWTDTQYF.

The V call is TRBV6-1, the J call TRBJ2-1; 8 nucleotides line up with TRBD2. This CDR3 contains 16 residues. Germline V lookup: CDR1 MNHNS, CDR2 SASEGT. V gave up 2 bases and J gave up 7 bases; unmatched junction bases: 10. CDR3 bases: TGTGCCAGCAGTGAATTAGCGGGGTCGATTGGGAATGAGCAGTTCTTC. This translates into CASSELAGSIGNEQFF.

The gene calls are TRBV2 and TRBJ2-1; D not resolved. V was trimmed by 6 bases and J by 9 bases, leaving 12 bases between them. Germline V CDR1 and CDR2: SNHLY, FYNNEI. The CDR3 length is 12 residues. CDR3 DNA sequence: TGTGCCAGCAGCGTGACTCTCTTTGAGCAGTTCTTC. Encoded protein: CASSVTLFEQFF.